The 10 T cell receptor beta chains presented below share a single source sample, sequenced in a study of regulatory T cells in long-lasting Graves disease (dated by TCRdb to 2020 to 2023). The receptor library was made with multiplex PCR. These reads were obtained on an Illumina HiSeq 4000. iRepertoire HTBI primers and Arm-PCR amplification of CDR3 regions were used to construct TCR beta libraries. TCRdb applied fastp at Q25 and MiXCR to the public reads, then kept only in-frame beta chains. Each CDR3 protein gets just one entry, which takes the most common genes and DNA from the rows behind it. Counted in this sample were under 400,000 distinct CDR3 sequences; 16% of them appeared once. The ten largest clones represent around 27% of the sample. Reading the label with the study, this specimen's time point is: newly diagnosed GD, antithyroid drugs for less than 3 months. RNA was extracted from PBMCs in TRIzol for both TCR sequencing and RNA sequencing.

The same sample was also used in a study of T cells in Graves' hyperthyroidism and ophthalmopathy.

The sequenced sample was peripheral blood mononuclear cells (PBMCs), obtained at new diagnosis, from a patient treated with antithyroid drugs. The receptors were gathered from a man aged 35 to 55 with Graves disease. Donor details come from another sample of the same person, matched by shared clones.

This clonotype was recorded many times. V usage is TRBV5-1 and J usage is TRBJ1-1, with D unclear. Per the germline V gene, CDR1 is SGHRS and CDR2 is YFSETQ. Trimming left V 0 bases short and J 0 bases short, with 6 bases between. The CDR3 spans 14 residues. The CDR3 DNA sequence: TGCGCCAGCAGCTTGGGCCTTATGAACACTGAAGCTTTCTTT. Translation gives CASSLGLMNTEAFF. Filled out from reference TRBV5-1 and TRBJ1-1, the complete variable domain reads KAGVTQTPRYLIKTRGQQVTLSCSPISGHRSVSWYQQTPGQGLQFLFEYFSETQRNKGNFPGRFSGRQFSNSRSEMNVSTLELGDSALYLCASSLGLMNTEAFFGQGTRLTVV.

V usage is TRBV24-1 and J usage is TRBJ2-2; D ambiguous. Germline V gene data show CDR1 as KGHDR and CDR2 as SFDVKD. The V and J ends lost 4 bases and 1 base respectively, with 6 bases between them. The CDR3 has 14 amino acids. CDR3 in DNA: TGTGCCACCAGTGACCCCAGGAACACCGGGGAGCTGTTTTTT. Translation: CATSDPRNTGELFF.

V is TRBV19 and J is TRBJ2-7; the D is unclear. CDR3 length: 14 residues. The ends were cut back, 3 bases at V and 6 bases at J, with 15 bases in the middle. The germline CDR1 and CDR2 sequences are LNHDA and SQIVND (reference sequence). CDR3 amino acids: CASSIHGRYSEQYF. CDR3 coding DNA: TGTGCCAGTAGTATTCACGGCCGGTACTCCGAGCAGTACTTC.

This clonotype was observed at least ten times. The V call is TRBV28, the J call TRBJ1-5, with a possible D match to TRBD1 (5 bases). The V gene's germline CDR1 is MDHEN and CDR2 SYDVKM. Trimming took off 5 bases at V and 0 bases at J, with 11 bases between the two ends. The length of the CDR3 is 15 residues. CDR3 nucleotide sequence: TGTGCCAGCAGTCCTCGGGACGGTAGCAATCAGCCCCAGCATTTT. This encodes CASSPRDGSNQPQHF.

The table lists this clonotype with many counts. The rearrangement joins TRBV5-5 to TRBJ2-1; the D is unclear. The CDR3 extends over 14 amino acids. Trimming removed 2 bases from V and 3 bases from J, with 9 bases in between. Germline V CDR1 and CDR2: SGHKS, YYEKEE (reference sequence). CDR3 DNA: TGTGCCAGCAGCTTTCCAACTCGCTACAATGAGCAGTTCTTC. Its protein product is CASSFPTRYNEQFF.

V usage is TRBV6-5 and J usage is TRBJ1-5; no clear D gene. Germline values: CDR1 MNHEY, CDR2 SVGAGI. Trimming took off 2 bases at V and 4 bases at J, with 6 bases between the two ends. There are 13 residues in the CDR3. The CDR3 spells CASSYGENQPQHF. Here the CDR3 DNA reads TGTGCCAGCAGTTACGGGGAAAATCAGCCCCAGCATTTT.

This clonotype was seen only a few times. The chain couples TRBV5-4 to TRBJ2-2, with TRBD2 matching 7 bases. Losses at the gene ends were 0 bases for V and 4 bases for J; bases not matched to a gene: 6. The germline gives CDR1 SGHNT, CDR2 YYREEE (reference sequence). The CDR3 is made up of 16 amino acids. The DNA for the CDR3 is TGTGCCAGCAGCTTGGGGTTCTCGGGGGGCACCGGGGAGCTGTTTTTT. Its translation: CASSLGFSGGTGELFF.

This chain uses TRBV12-3 or TRBV12-4 with TRBJ1-2; 9 nucleotides line up with TRBD1. Trimming took 3 bases from V and 4 from J; bases not matched to a gene: 6. The CDR3 has 15 amino acids. The CDR3 region has the DNA TGTGCCAGCAGTTTTCCGGGACAGGGAGTCTATGGCTACACCTTC. Its translation: CASSFPGQGVYGYTF.

At least ten counts were recorded for this clonotype. The rearrangement uses TRBV18 and TRBJ1-4; D is ambiguous. Trimming left V 2 bases short and J 5 bases short, with 9 bases between. The CDR3 loop spans 14 amino acids. Germline V gives CDR1 KGHSH, CDR2 LQKENI. The CDR3 bases are TGTGCCAGCTCACCATCCACCAGGAATGAAAAACTGTTTTTT. It specifies CASSPSTRNEKLFF.

This clonotype was detected many times. The rearrangement joins TRBV2 to TRBJ2-5, with D possibly matching TRBD1 (7 bases). CDR3 length: 14 amino acids. V was trimmed by 4 bases and J by 3 bases, leaving 12 bases between them. Germline assignment: CDR1 SNHLY and CDR2 FYNNEI. This CDR3 is CASSGPRGEETQYF. The CDR3 DNA is TGTGCCAGCAGTGGCCCCAGGGGGGAAGAGACCCAGTACTTC.